Following are 7 T cell receptor beta chains from one sample sequenced in a study of T-cell reconstitution after alpha-beta-depleted transplantation in children. Unique molecular identifiers were used to barcode this TCRbeta library. TCRdb recomputed calls from the PCR reads with MiXCR, one row per CDR3 protein. This table holds about 170,000 distinct CDR3 sequences, 11% found once. This sample comprised PBMCs, obtained before TCRalphabeta/CD19-depleted stem cell transplant. Receptors originate from a boy aged 2-15 years with acute myeloid leukemia, due to receive a stem cell transplant.

This clonotype showed up many times. The V gene is TRBV20-1, the J gene TRBJ2-7; 8 bases are shared with TRBD2. Trimming removed 5 bases from V and 2 bases from J; junction bases left unmatched: 8. CDR3 length equals 14 residues. CDR1 and CDR2 from the germline V gene are DFQATT and SNEGSKA (reference sequence). The DNA for the CDR3 is TGCAGTGCTGCCTCGGCGGGAGGCGCCTACGAGCAGTACTTC. Protein: CSAASAGGAYEQYF.

This clonotype was detected many times. The chain is built from TRBV6-5 and TRBJ2-7, with a tentative D call TRBD2 (6 bases). V was pared by 4 bases and J by 6 bases, with 13 bases between. Per the germline V gene, CDR1 is MNHEY and CDR2 is SVGAGI. This CDR3 has 13 amino acids. The CDR3 region is CASSSAGLIEQYF. The CDR3 DNA is TGTGCCAGCAGTTCTGCGGGACTTATCGAGCAGTACTTC.

This clonotype was recorded many times. This sequence joins TRBV27 and TRBJ2-1, with a weak D call TRBD2 (6 bases). V lost 4 bases and J lost 0, with 22 bases in between. Germline CDR1 and CDR2: MNHEY and SMNVEV (reference sequence). CDR3 length equals 19 residues. DNA for the CDR3: TGTGCCAGCAGTTCGGGAGTCTTGACTTTGTCTCGCTCCTACAATGAGCAGTTCTTC. Residues: CASSSGVLTLSRSYNEQFF.

This clonotype was seen many times. The chain carries TRBV29-1 and TRBJ2-2; the D gene is possibly TRBD1 (6 bases). The CDR3 covers 15 residues. Germline V lookup: CDR1 SQVTM, CDR2 ANQGSEA. Trimming removed 3 bases at V and 1 base at J, with 12 bases between. The CDR3 sequence: CSVDLDRQNTGELFF. The CDR3, as DNA: TGCAGCGTTGACCTTGACAGGCAGAACACCGGGGAGCTGTTTTTT.

This clonotype was seen many times. V gene TRBV7-2 combines with J gene TRBJ2-5; 8 nucleotides match TRBD1. There are 14 residues in the CDR3. With 3 bases clipped from V and 3 bases from J, the junction kept 3 bases outside the gene matches. Per germline, CDR1 SGHTA and CDR2 FQGNSA. CDR3 sequence: CASSFQGAEETQYF. As DNA, the CDR3 is TGTGCCAGCAGCTTTCAGGGGGCGGAAGAGACCCAGTACTTC.

This clonotype was observed many times. CDR3 nucleotides: TGTGCCAGCAGCTTGGTAGGCTCCTATAATTCACCCCTCCACTTT. This gives the protein CASSLVGSYNSPLHF. The chain is built from TRBV5-5 and TRBJ1-6, with D unresolved. Trimming took 0 bases from V and 0 from J, leaving 4 bases between them. Germline CDR1 reads SGHKS; CDR2 reads YYEKEE (reference sequence). The CDR3 totals 15 residues.

This clonotype was observed many times. The genes are TRBV4-1 and TRBJ1-5; 8 positions match TRBD1. Germline V gives CDR1 MGHRA, CDR2 YSYEKL. With 0 bases clipped from V and 5 bases from J, the junction kept 0 bases outside the gene matches. The CDR3 length is 14 residues. The CDR3 loop reads CASSQETGDQPQHF. DNA for the CDR3: TGCGCCAGCAGCCAAGAGACAGGGGATCAGCCCCAGCATTTT.